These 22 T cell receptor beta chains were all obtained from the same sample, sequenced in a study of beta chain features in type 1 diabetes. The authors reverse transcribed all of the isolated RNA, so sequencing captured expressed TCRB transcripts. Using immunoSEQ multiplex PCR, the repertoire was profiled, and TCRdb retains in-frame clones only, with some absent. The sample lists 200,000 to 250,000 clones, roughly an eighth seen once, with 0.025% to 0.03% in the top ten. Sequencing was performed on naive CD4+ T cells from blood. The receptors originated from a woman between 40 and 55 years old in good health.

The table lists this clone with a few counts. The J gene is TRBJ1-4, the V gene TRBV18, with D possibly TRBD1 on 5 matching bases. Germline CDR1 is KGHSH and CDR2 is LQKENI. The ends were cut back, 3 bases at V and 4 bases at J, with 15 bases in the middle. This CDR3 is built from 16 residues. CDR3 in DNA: TGTGCCAGCTCACCGAAAACAGGAAATCTTAATGAAAAACTGTTTTTT. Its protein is CASSPKTGNLNEKLFF. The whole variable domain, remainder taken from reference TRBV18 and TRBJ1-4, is NAGVMQNPRHLVRRRGQEARLRCSPMKGHSHVYWYRQLPEEGLKFMVYLQKENIIDESGMPKERFSAEFPKEGPSILRIQQVVRGDSAAYFCASSPKTGNLNEKLFFGSGTQLSVL.

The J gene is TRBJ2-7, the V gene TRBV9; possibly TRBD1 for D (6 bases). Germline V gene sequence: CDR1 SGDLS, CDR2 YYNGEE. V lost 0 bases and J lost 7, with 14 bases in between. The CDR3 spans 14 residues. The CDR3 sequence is CASSVEAGAREQYF. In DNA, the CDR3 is TGTGCCAGCAGCGTAGAGGCAGGGGCACGGGAGCAGTACTTC.

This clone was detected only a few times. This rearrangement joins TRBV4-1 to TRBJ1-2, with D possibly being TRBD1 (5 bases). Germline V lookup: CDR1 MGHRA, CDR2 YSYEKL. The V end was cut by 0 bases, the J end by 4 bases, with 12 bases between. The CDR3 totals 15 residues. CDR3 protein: CASSQEGREGYGYTF. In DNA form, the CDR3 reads TGCGCCAGCAGCCAAGAGGGCAGGGAGGGCTATGGCTACACCTTC.

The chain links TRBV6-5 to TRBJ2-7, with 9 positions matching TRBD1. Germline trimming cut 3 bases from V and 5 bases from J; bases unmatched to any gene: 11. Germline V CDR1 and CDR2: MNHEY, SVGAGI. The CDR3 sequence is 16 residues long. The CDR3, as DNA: TGTGCCAGCAGTTATTCTACCGGGACAGGGACTCACGAGCAGTACTTC. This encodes CASSYSTGTGTHEQYF.

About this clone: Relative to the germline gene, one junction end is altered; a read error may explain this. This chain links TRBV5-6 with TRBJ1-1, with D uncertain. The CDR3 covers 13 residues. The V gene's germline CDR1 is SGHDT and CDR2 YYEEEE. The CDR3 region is CASSREVKTEAFF. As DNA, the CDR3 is TGTGCCAGCAGCCGCGAAGTGAAGACTGAAGCTTTCTTT.

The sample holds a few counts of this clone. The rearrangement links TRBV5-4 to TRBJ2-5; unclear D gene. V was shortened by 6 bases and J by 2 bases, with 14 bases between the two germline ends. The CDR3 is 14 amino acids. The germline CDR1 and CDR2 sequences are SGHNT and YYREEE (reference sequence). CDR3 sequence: CASTSGYSQETQYF. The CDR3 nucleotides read TGTGCCAGCACATCCGGGTATTCGCAAGAGACCCAGTACTTC.

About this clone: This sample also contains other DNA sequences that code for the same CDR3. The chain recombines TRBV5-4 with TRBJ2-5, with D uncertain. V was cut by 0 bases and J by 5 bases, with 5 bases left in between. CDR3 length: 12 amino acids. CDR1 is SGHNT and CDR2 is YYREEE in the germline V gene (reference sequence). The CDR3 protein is CASSLARETQYF. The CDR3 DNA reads TGTGCCAGCAGCTTGGCGAGGGAGACCCAGTACTTC. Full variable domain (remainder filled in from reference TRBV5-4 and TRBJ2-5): ETGVTQSPTHLIKTRGQQVTLRCSSQSGHNTVSWYQQALGQGPQFIFQYYREEENGRGNFPPRFSGLQFPNYSSELNVNALELDDSALYLCASSLARETQYFGPGTRLLVL.

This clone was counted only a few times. CDR3 protein: CASKRQGDQPQHF. The DNA of the CDR3 is TGTGCCAGCAAACGACAGGGCGATCAGCCCCAGCATTTT. J is TRBJ1-5 and V is TRBV6-5; 7 bases match TRBD1. CDR1 and CDR2 from the germline V gene are MNHEY and SVGAGI. J was trimmed by 5 bases and V by 7 bases; bases with no gene match: 5. The CDR3 covers 13 residues.

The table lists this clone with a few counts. In DNA, the CDR3 is TGTGCCAGTAAGCCGGGACAGGTGGCCTTTGGTACGCAGTATTTT. Translating it yields CASKPGQVAFGTQYF. The rearrangement uses TRBV19 and TRBJ2-3; 8 nucleotides agree with TRBD1. V lost 7 bases to trimming and J lost 8 bases; unmatched junction nucleotides: 14. This CDR3 is built from 15 residues. Germline V lookup: CDR1 LNHDA, CDR2 SQIVND (reference sequence).

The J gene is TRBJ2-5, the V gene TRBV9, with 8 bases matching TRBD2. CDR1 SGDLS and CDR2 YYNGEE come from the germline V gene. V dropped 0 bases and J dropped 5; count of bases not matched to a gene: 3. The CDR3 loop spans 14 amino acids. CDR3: CASSVAASGETQYF. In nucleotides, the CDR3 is TGTGCCAGCAGCGTAGCGGCTAGCGGGGAGACCCAGTACTTC. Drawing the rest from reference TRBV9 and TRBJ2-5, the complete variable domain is DSGVTQTPKHLITATGQRVTLRCSPRSGDLSVYWYQQSLDQGLQFLIQYYNGEERAKGNILERFSAQQFPDLHSELNLSSLELGDSALYFCASSVAASGETQYFGPGTRLLVL.

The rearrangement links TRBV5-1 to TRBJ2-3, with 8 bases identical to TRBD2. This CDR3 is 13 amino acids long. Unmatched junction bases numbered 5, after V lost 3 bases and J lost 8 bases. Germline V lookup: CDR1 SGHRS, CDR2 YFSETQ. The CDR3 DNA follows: TGCGCCAGCAGCTACTACCGGGAGGGTACGCAGTATTTT. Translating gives CASSYYREGTQYF.

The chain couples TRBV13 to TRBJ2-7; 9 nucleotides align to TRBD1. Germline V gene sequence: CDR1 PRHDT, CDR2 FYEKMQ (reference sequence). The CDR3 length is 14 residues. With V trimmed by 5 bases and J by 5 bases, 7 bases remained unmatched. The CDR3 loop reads CASSTDRGRDEQYF. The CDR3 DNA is TGTGCCAGCAGCACGGACAGGGGCCGTGACGAGCAGTACTTC.

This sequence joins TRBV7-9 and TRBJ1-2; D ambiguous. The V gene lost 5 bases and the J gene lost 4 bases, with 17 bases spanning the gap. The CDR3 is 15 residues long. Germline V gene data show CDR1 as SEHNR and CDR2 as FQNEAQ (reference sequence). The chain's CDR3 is CASSGAAGRGYGYTF. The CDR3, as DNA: TGTGCCAGCAGCGGAGCGGCAGGTCGCGGCTATGGCTACACCTTC.

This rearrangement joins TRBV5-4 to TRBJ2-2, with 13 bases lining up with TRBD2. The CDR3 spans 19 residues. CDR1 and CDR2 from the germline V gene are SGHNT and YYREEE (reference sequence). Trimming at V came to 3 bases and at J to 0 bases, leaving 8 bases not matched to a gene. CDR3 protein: CASSSVGTSGKSNTGELFF. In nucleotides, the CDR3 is TGTGCCAGCAGCTCGGTTGGGACTAGCGGGAAATCGAACACCGGGGAGCTGTTTTTT. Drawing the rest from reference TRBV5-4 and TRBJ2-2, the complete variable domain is ETGVTQSPTHLIKTRGQQVTLRCSSQSGHNTVSWYQQALGQGPQFIFQYYREEENGRGNFPPRFSGLQFPNYSSELNVNALELDDSALYLCASSSVGTSGKSNTGELFFGEGSRLTVL.

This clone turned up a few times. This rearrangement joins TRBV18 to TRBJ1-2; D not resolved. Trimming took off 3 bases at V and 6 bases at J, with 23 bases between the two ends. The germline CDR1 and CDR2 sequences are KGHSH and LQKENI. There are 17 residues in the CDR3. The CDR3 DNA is TGTGCCAGCTCACCGAGGGAGGCGCACCCTTTTGGCAATGGCTACACCTTC. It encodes CASSPREAHPFGNGYTF.

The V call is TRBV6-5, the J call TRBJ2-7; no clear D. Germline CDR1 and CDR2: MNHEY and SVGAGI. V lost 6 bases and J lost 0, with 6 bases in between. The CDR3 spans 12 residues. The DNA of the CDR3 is TGTGCCAGCAGGCGGAGCTCCTACGAGCAGTACTTC. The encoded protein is CASRRSSYEQYF.

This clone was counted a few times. The DNA of the CDR3 is TGTGCCAGCAGTTACTTGGGGAGCTCTGGAAACACCATATATTTT. Translated, it gives CASSYLGSSGNTIYF. V gene TRBV6-6 combines with J gene TRBJ1-3; D remains unclear. V was clipped by 1 base and J by 0 bases, with 7 bases between them. This CDR3 has 15 residues. Germline values: CDR1 MNHNY, CDR2 SVGAGI (reference sequence).

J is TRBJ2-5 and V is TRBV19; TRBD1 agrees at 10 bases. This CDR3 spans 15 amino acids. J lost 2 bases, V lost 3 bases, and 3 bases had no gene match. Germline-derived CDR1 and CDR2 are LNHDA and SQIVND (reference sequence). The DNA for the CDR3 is TGTGCCAGTAGTATTAAGGACAGGGGGCAAGAGACCCAGTACTTC. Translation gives CASSIKDRGQETQYF. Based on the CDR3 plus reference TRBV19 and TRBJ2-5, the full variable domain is DGGITQSPKYLFRKEGQNVTLSCEQNLNHDAMYWYRQDPGQGLRLIYYSQIVNDFQKGDIAEGYSVSREKKESFPLTVTSAQKNPTAFYLCASSIKDRGQETQYFGPGTRLLVL.

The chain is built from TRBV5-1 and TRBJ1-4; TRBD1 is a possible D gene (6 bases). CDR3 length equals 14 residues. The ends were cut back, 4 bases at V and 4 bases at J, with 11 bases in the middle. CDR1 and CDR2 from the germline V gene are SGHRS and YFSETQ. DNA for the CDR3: TGCGCCAGCAGCAACACAGGGCGTAATGAAAAACTGTTTTTT. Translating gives CASSNTGRNEKLFF.

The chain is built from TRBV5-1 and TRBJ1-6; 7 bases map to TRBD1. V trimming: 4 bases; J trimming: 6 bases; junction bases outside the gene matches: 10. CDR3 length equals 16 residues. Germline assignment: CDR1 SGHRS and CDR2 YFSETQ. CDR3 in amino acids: CASSPDPGQPNSPLHF. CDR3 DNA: TGCGCCAGCAGCCCAGACCCGGGACAGCCTAATTCACCCCTCCACTTT.

CDR3 coding DNA: TGCAGCGTTTCCAGGGGTTCTAATCAGCCCCAGCATTTT. Its protein is CSVSRGSNQPQHF. The rearrangement joins TRBV29-1 to TRBJ1-5; perhaps TRBD1 as D (6 bases). The ends were cut back, 5 bases at V and 4 bases at J, with 12 bases in the middle. CDR3 size: 13 residues. Germline lookup yields CDR1 SQVTM and CDR2 ANQGSEA. The whole variable domain, filled in from reference TRBV29-1 and TRBJ1-5, reads SAVISQKPSRDICQRGTSLTIQCQVDSQVTMMFWYRQQPGQSLTLIATANQGSEATYESGFVIDKFPISRPNLTFSTLTVSNMSPEDSSIYLCSVSRGSNQPQHFGDGTRLSIL.

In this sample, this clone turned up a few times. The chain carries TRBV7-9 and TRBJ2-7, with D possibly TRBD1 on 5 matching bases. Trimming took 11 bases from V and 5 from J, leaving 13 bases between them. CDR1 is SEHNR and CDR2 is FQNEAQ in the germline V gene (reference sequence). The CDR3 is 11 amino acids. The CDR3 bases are TGTGCCGGGGCTAGGCAAGACGAGCAGTACTTC. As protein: CAGARQDEQYF.